These 31 T cell receptor beta chains share one sample of origin, sequenced in a study of T cell responses to AZD1222 COVID-19 vaccine. TCRdb keeps only in-frame clones here, not all; method: immunoSEQ multiplex PCR. The sample includes some 120,000 clones, around 92% seen only once; the top ten take approximately 1.1%. The sample in question was peripheral blood, obtained on day 0 of AZD1222 vaccination. These receptors all stem from an adult in good health.

This clone showed up just a few times. The chain recombines TRBV18 with TRBJ1-3, with unresolved D. The CDR3 contains 15 residues. Germline V gene sequence: CDR1 KGHSH, CDR2 LQKENI. Trimming shortened V by 1 base and J by 0 bases, and 7 bases separated the two germline ends. The chain's CDR3 is CASSPRTDSGNTIYF. CDR3 bases: TGTGCCAGCTCACCACGGACCGACTCTGGAAACACCATATATTTT.

The J gene is TRBJ1-6, the V gene TRBV9; 7 nucleotides line up with TRBD1. The CDR3 sequence is 17 residues long. The ends lost 4 bases at V and 8 bases at J; junction bases unmatched: 15. In germline, CDR1 is SGDLS, CDR2 YYNGEE. This CDR3 is CASSTRRPGGGDSPLHF. The CDR3 DNA follows: TGTGCCAGCAGCACCCGGCGTCCAGGGGGAGGCGATTCACCCCTCCACTTT. The complete variable domain, with remaining parts taken from reference TRBV9 and TRBJ1-6, reads DSGVTQTPKHLITATGQRVTLRCSPRSGDLSVYWYQQSLDQGLQFLIQYYNGEERAKGNILERFSAQQFPDLHSELNLSSLELGDSALYFCASSTRRPGGGDSPLHFGNGTRLTVT.

CDR3 bases: TGTGCCAGCAGCTTTAGTAGGGACAGGGGGTATGGCTACACCTTC. This codes for CASSFSRDRGYGYTF. The chain joins TRBV5-4 to TRBJ1-2, with TRBD1 matching over 11 bases. The CDR3 totals 15 residues. Germline trimming cut 2 bases from V and 5 bases from J; bases unmatched to any gene: 5. Germline assignment: CDR1 SGHNT and CDR2 YYREEE (reference sequence).

The rearrangement links TRBV7-8 to TRBJ2-3; D is ambiguous. CDR1 is SGHVS, CDR2 FQNEAQ, per germline. The length of the CDR3 is 12 residues. The V gene lost 5 bases and the J gene lost 6 bases, with 9 bases spanning the gap. Here the CDR3 reads CASSLVSDTQYF. CDR3 nucleotide sequence: TGTGCCAGCAGCCTCGTCTCGGATACGCAGTATTTT.

A few counts support this clone. The chain recombines TRBV28 with TRBJ2-2; 7 bases agree with TRBD2. This CDR3 contains 13 residues. CDR1 and CDR2 from the germline V gene are MDHEN and SYDVKM. The trim removed 10 bases at V and 1 base at J, leaving 3 bases unmatched. This chain's CDR3 is CATQRENTGELFF. The CDR3 DNA follows: TGTGCCACTCAGCGGGAGAACACCGGGGAGCTGTTTTTT. Together with reference TRBV28 and TRBJ2-2, the CDR3 gives the full variable domain: DVKVTQSSRYLVKRTGEKVFLECVQDMDHENMFWYRQDPGLGLRLIYFSYDVKMKEKGDIPEGYSVSREKKERFSLILESASTNQTSMYLCATQRENTGELFFGEGSRLTVL.

The rearrangement joins TRBV28 to TRBJ2-1, with TRBD2 matching 12 bases. Germline lookup yields CDR1 MDHEN and CDR2 SYDVKM. Trimming at V came to 2 bases and at J to 3 bases, leaving 2 bases not matched to a gene. The CDR3 contains 16 residues. DNA of the CDR3: TGTGCCAGCAGTTTAAGGGGACTAGCGGGCTACAATGAGCAGTTCTTC. Residues: CASSLRGLAGYNEQFF.

To note about this clone: A junction end diverges from the germline sequence, so it may reflect a read error. The chain recombines TRBV7-7 with TRBJ2-1; D gene uncertain. This CDR3 comprises 13 residues. Germline CDR1 is SSHAT and CDR2 is FNYEAQ (reference sequence). CDR3 loop: CASSLAGVNEQFF. CDR3 coding DNA: TGTGCTAGCAGCTTAGCAGGAGTCAATGAGCAGTTCTTC. The full variable domain, completed using reference TRBV7-7 and TRBJ2-1, is GAGVSQSPRYKVTKRGQDVTLRCDPISSHATLYWYQQALGQGPEFLTYFNYEAQPDKSGLPSDRFSAERPEGSISTLTIQRTEQRDSAMYRCASSLAGVNEQFFGPGTRLTVL.

The V call is TRBV7-8, the J call TRBJ1-5; D uncertain. V lost 3 bases and J lost 4, with 7 bases in between. There are 13 residues in the CDR3. Germline CDR1 and CDR2: SGHVS and FQNEAQ. This chain's CDR3 is CASSFSQNQPQHF. The CDR3 DNA is TGTGCCAGCAGCTTTTCACAGAATCAGCCCCAGCATTTT.

The CDR3 loop reads CASSLGGWDQPQHF. CDR3 DNA sequence: TGTGCCAGCAGTTTGGGAGGATGGGATCAGCCCCAGCATTTT. The J gene is TRBJ1-5, the V gene TRBV28, with D hard to call. The length of the CDR3 is 14 residues. Deletions cut 3 bases from V and 5 bases from J, with 11 bases between. Germline CDR1 is MDHEN and CDR2 is SYDVKM.

This clone was seen a single time. This chain uses TRBV7-6 with TRBJ2-7; the match to TRBD1 covers 9 bases. Per the germline V gene, CDR1 is SGHVS and CDR2 is FNYEAQ. V gave up 5 bases and J gave up 2 bases; unmatched junction bases: 4. The CDR3 contains 14 residues. CDR3 protein: CASSPGQGTYEQYF. CDR3 coding DNA: TGTGCCAGCAGCCCGGGACAGGGAACCTACGAGCAGTACTTC.

The chain combines TRBV7-3 with TRBJ1-1; D may be TRBD1 (6 bases). Trimming took off 5 bases at V and 4 bases at J, with 11 bases between the two ends. Looked up from germline, CDR1 is SGHTA and CDR2 is FQGTGA. This CDR3 region has 13 residues. The CDR3 region has the DNA TGTGCCAGCAGCCGCACAGGGTTCACTGAAGCTTTCTTT. The encoded protein is CASSRTGFTEAFF. The whole variable domain, filled in from reference TRBV7-3 and TRBJ1-1, reads GAGVSQTPSNKVTEKGKYVELRCDPISGHTALYWYRQSLGQGPEFLIYFQGTGAADDSGLPNDRFFAVRPEGSVSTLKIQRTERGDSAVYLCASSRTGFTEAFFGQGTRLTVV.

This chain links TRBV2 with TRBJ1-1; TRBD1 is a possible D gene (6 bases). The CDR3 runs to 12 residues. Germline values: CDR1 SNHLY, CDR2 FYNNEI. V was pared by 6 bases and J by 4 bases, with 9 bases between. CDR3 coding DNA: TGTGCCAGCAGAGGGACACTCACTGAAGCTTTCTTT. Translating gives CASRGTLTEAFF.

The chain couples TRBV5-1 to TRBJ1-3; D is undetermined. The V gene's germline CDR1 is SGHRS and CDR2 YFSETQ. V shed 0 bases and J shed 4 bases, with 14 bases lying between them. This CDR3 contains 16 residues. DNA of the CDR3: TGCGCCAGCAGCTTGGACGTAGGGTCTGGAGGAAACACCATATATTTT. Translating it yields CASSLDVGSGGNTIYF.

The V gene is TRBV19, the J gene TRBJ2-7; D gene ambiguous. This CDR3 comprises 13 residues. Germline loops: CDR1 LNHDA, CDR2 SQIVND (reference sequence). V lost 3 bases and J 4 bases, leaving 10 bases between the germline ends. The CDR3 here is CASSISNKYEQYF. CDR3 coding DNA: TGTGCCAGTAGTATCTCCAATAAATACGAGCAGTACTTC.

The chain has TRBV28 and TRBJ1-5, with D possibly TRBD1 on 5 matching bases. V lost 2 bases to trimming and J lost 5 bases, with 16 bases between them. The CDR3 is 16 residues long. Per germline, CDR1 MDHEN and CDR2 SYDVKM. The CDR3 sequence: CASSLGRALGDQPQHF. CDR3 nucleotides: TGTGCCAGCAGTTTAGGGCGGGCGCTGGGGGATCAGCCCCAGCATTTT. Variable domain in full (rest from reference TRBV28 and TRBJ1-5): DVKVTQSSRYLVKRTGEKVFLECVQDMDHENMFWYRQDPGLGLRLIYFSYDVKMKEKGDIPEGYSVSREKKERFSLILESASTNQTSMYLCASSLGRALGDQPQHFGDGTRLSIL.

The CDR3 loop is CASSMGLAAQFF. The CDR3 DNA reads TGTGCCAGCAGTATGGGACTAGCGGCCCAGTTCTTC. The chain joins TRBV12-3 or TRBV12-4 to TRBJ2-1; 11 bases agree with TRBD2. The CDR3 is 12 amino acids. Unmatched junction bases numbered 4, after V lost 5 bases and J lost 13 bases.

The chain is built from TRBV5-4 and TRBJ2-7; D is perhaps TRBD1 (6 bases). Between the trimmed V and J ends, which lost 1 base and 7 bases, there was a span of 21 bases. Germline loops: CDR1 SGHNT, CDR2 YYREEE (reference sequence). This CDR3 has 16 amino acids. The CDR3 sequence is CASSLRVRTAPQEQYF. CDR3 nucleotides: TGTGCCAGCAGCTTGAGGGTGAGGACAGCCCCTCAGGAGCAGTACTTC.

The genes are TRBV18 and TRBJ1-3; no reliable D call. V lost 3 bases to trimming and J lost 2 bases, with 2 bases between them. The CDR3 loop spans 12 amino acids. Germline CDR1 reads KGHSH; CDR2 reads LQKENI. Here the CDR3 reads CASSPAGNTIYF. CDR3 coding DNA: TGTGCCAGCTCACCGGCTGGAAACACCATATATTTT.

The rearrangement joins TRBV9 to TRBJ2-2; 8 bases map to TRBD2. J was trimmed by 4 bases and V by 4 bases; bases with no gene match: 6. The CDR3 has 15 residues. Germline values: CDR1 SGDLS, CDR2 YYNGEE. The CDR3, as DNA: TGTGCCAGCAGCAGTAGCGGGACGTCCACCGGGGAGCTGTTTTTT. As protein: CASSSSGTSTGELFF.

The chain links TRBV3-1 (or the pseudogene TRBV3-2) to TRBJ1-6; D gene unclear. The CDR3 contains 15 residues. Germline V CDR1 and CDR2: LGHDT, YNNKEL (reference sequence). Trimming left V 0 bases short and J 4 bases short, with 7 bases between. In DNA, the CDR3 is TGTGCCAGCAGCCAAGAGGCCGGGTATAATTCACCCCTCCACTTT. This codes for CASSQEAGYNSPLHF.

The V and J genes are TRBV2 and TRBJ2-7; D may be TRBD2 (6 bases). There are 11 residues in the CDR3. CDR1 and CDR2 from the germline V gene are SNHLY and FYNNEI. With 6 bases removed from V and 4 bases from J, the gap between germline ends came to 7 bases. The DNA of the CDR3 is TGTGCCAGCAGGGGGGGTTACGAGCAGTACTTC. This encodes CASRGGYEQYF.

This chain links TRBV3-1 (or the pseudogene TRBV3-2) with TRBJ2-2; TRBD1 matches 9 bases. Germline lookup yields CDR1 LGHDT and CDR2 YNNKEL (reference sequence). Trimming removed 7 bases from V and 3 bases from J; junction bases left unmatched: 6. The CDR3 sequence is 15 residues long. CDR3 in amino acids: CASTNRDRDTGELFF. CDR3 nucleotide sequence: TGTGCCAGCACTAACCGGGACAGGGACACCGGGGAGCTGTTTTTT.

This clone was observed a handful of times. The gene calls are TRBV7-9 and TRBJ2-7, with D hard to call. Trimming pared 1 base from V and 1 base from J, leaving 11 bases between. This CDR3 has 15 amino acids. Germline V gives CDR1 SEHNR, CDR2 FQNEAQ (reference sequence). The CDR3 protein is CASSLDAYLSYEQYF. The CDR3 coding sequence is TGTGCCAGCAGCTTAGACGCATACCTTTCCTACGAGCAGTACTTC. The entire variable domain, with the rest obtained from reference TRBV7-9 and TRBJ2-7, is as follows: DTGVSQNPRHKITKRGQNVTFRCDPISEHNRLYWYRQTLGQGPEFLTYFQNEAQLEKSRLLSDRFSAERPKGSFSTLEIQRTEQGDSAMYLCASSLDAYLSYEQYFGPGTRLTVT.

This clone appeared once. The rearrangement joins TRBV5-1 to TRBJ2-3; TRBD2 might be the D (6 bases). CDR3 length: 17 amino acids. Germline values: CDR1 SGHRS, CDR2 YFSETQ. V was cut by 2 bases and J by 4 bases, with 20 bases left in between. Here the CDR3 reads CASSFRPGTPSSDTQYF. The DNA of the CDR3 is TGCGCCAGCAGCTTCCGACCCGGGACTCCATCATCAGATACGCAGTATTTT. Filled out from reference TRBV5-1 and TRBJ2-3, the complete variable domain reads KAGVTQTPRYLIKTRGQQVTLSCSPISGHRSVSWYQQTPGQGLQFLFEYFSETQRNKGNFPGRFSGRQFSNSRSEMNVSTLELGDSALYLCASSFRPGTPSSDTQYFGPGTRLTVL.

This chain joins TRBV30 and TRBJ1-4; 8 bases are a match to TRBD1. Per germline, CDR1 GTSNPN and CDR2 SVGIG (reference sequence). V lost 3 bases to trimming and J lost 1 base; unmatched junction nucleotides: 4. The CDR3 runs to 15 residues. The CDR3 coding sequence is TGTGCCTGGAGAGGACAGGGCGTAACTAATGAAAAACTGTTTTTT. Amino acid sequence: CAWRGQGVTNEKLFF.

The J gene is TRBJ2-7, the V gene TRBV28; maybe TRBD1 (5 bases). Trimming shortened V by 2 bases and J by 8 bases, and 13 bases separated the two germline ends. Germline-derived CDR1 and CDR2 are MDHEN and SYDVKM. The CDR3 has 13 residues. CDR3 region: CASSLTSRAKQYF. The CDR3 DNA sequence: TGTGCCAGCAGTTTAACATCCAGGGCCAAGCAGTACTTC.

This chain joins TRBV29-1 and TRBJ1-6; possible D gene TRBD1, 5 bases. With 0 bases removed from V and 17 bases from J, the gap between germline ends came to 11 bases. This CDR3 is 11 amino acids long. Germline V gene data show CDR1 as SQVTM and CDR2 as ANQGSEA. CDR3 sequence (DNA): TGCAGCGTTGAAGAGGCGGGGGAGGTCCACTTT. Translation gives CSVEEAGEVHF. The full variable domain, rest sourced from reference TRBV29-1 and TRBJ1-6, is SAVISQKPSRDICQRGTSLTIQCQVDSQVTMMFWYRQQPGQSLTLIATANQGSEATYESGFVIDKFPISRPNLTFSTLTVSNMSPEDSSIYLCSVEEAGEVHFGNGTRLTVT.

This rearrangement joins TRBV28 to TRBJ2-1, with D possibly TRBD2 on 5 matching bases. Germline CDR1 is MDHEN and CDR2 is SYDVKM. The CDR3 contains 14 residues. V gave up 10 bases and J gave up 0 bases, with 13 bases separating them. This CDR3 is CAITRASSYNEQFF. CDR3 sequence (DNA): TGTGCCATCACGCGGGCGAGCTCCTACAATGAGCAGTTCTTC.

The V and J genes are TRBV6-5 and TRBJ1-2, with TRBD1 identical over 9 bases. CDR1 is MNHEY, CDR2 SVGAGI, per germline. The length of the CDR3 is 13 residues. J was trimmed by 5 bases and V by 7 bases; bases with no gene match: 5. As DNA, the CDR3 is TGTGCCAGCACCACGGACAGGGGATATGGCTACACCTTC. Encoded protein: CASTTDRGYGYTF.

This sequence joins TRBV6-1 and TRBJ1-1, with 9 positions matching TRBD1. Unmatched junction bases numbered 6, after V lost 1 base and J lost 6 bases. Looked up from germline, CDR1 is MNHNS and CDR2 is SASEGT. This CDR3 has 15 residues. In nucleotides, the CDR3 is TGTGCCAGCAGTGAAGATGGGACAGGGAAATCTGAAGCTTTCTTT. Protein product: CASSEDGTGKSEAFF.

The J gene is TRBJ1-2, the V gene TRBV10-3; 8 bases match TRBD1. J gave up 5 bases and V 4 bases, and 6 bases lay outside the gene matches. CDR1 and CDR2 from the germline V gene are ENHRY and SYGVKD. The CDR3 extends over 14 amino acids. CDR3 sequence: CAISGDRGGYGYTF. Here the CDR3 DNA reads TGTGCCATCAGTGGCGACAGGGGTGGGTATGGCTACACCTTC.